This T cell receptor beta chain appears in the sequencing data of a study of T cell changes during pregnancy in multiple sclerosis. Trimming stripped 6 bases from V and 1 base from J, with 25 bases between. CDR3 size: 19 residues. CDR1 is SGDLS, CDR2 YYNGEE, per germline. The protocol was immunoSEQ multiplex PCR, while the TCRdb copy is restricted to in-frame clones and leaves out a portion. This sample has 40,000 to 60,000 clones; around 90% occur once, and the top ten carry approximately 2.6%. The TCR was taken from a female donor with multiple sclerosis, enrolled in a pregnancy study. The V gene is TRBV9, the J gene TRBJ2-2, with D tentatively TRBD2 (6 bases). This specimen consisted of CD8+ T cells from peripheral blood mononuclear cells, obtained in the second trimester of pregnancy. CDR3 in DNA: TGTGCCAGCAACCCTCACCCGGGACTTGCCCTTATGAACACCGGGGAGCTGTTTTTT. Its protein product is CASNPHPGLALMNTGELFF.